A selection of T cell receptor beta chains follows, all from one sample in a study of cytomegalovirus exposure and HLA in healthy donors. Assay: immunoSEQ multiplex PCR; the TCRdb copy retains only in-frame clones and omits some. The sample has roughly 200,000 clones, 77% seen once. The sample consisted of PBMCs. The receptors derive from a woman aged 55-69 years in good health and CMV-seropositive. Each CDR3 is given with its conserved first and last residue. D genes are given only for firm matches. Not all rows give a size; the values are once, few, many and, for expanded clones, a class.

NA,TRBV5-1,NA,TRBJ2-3,TGCGCCAGCAGCTATCACAGCGGAGGGGATACGCAGTATTTT,CASSYHSGGDTQYF
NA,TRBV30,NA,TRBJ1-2,TGTGCCTGGAGTGTACTTGTGAACTCGGGAGGCTACACCTTC,CAWSVLVNSGGYTF
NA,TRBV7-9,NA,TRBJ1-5,TGTGCCGGGGCGGGAGTCCCGGGGCTAGATGCTAATCAGCCCCAGCATTTT,CAGAGVPGLDANQPQHF
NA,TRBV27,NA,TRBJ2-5,TGTGCCAGCAGTTTAGAATTCGGGGGCCAAGAGACCCAGTACTTC,CASSLEFGGQETQYF
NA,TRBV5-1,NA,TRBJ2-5,TGCGCCAGCAGCACCAGCCCAGGAGGGGAGACCCAGTACTTC,CASSTSPGGETQYF
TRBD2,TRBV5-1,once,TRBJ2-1,TGCGCCAGCAGCACGGGACTAGCGGGGGCAGGTGAATTCTTC,CASSTGLAGAGEFF
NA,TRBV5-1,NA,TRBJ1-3,TGCGCCAGCAGCTTGGCGAGGCCCGGTGGAAACACCATATATTTT,CASSLARPGGNTIYF
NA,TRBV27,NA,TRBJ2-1,TGTGCCAGCAGTTTTCGGACTATTCGCTCCTACAATGAGCAGTTCTTC,CASSFRTIRSYNEQFF
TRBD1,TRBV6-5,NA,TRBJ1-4,TGTGCCAGCAGTTACCTCGGACAGGGTGGTGAAAAACTGTTTTTT,CASSYLGQGGEKLFF
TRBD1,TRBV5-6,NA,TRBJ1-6,TGTGCCAGCAGCTTGTCTGTCAGGGGGACTTCACCCCTCCACTTT,CASSLSVRGTSPLHF
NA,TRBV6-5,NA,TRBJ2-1,TGTGCCAGCAGTTTATCTAATAGTTATGAGCAGTTCTTC,CASSLSNSYEQFF
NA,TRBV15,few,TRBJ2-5,TGTGCCACCAGCAGAGGGGCGGGTATGGGGGAGACCCAGTACTTC,CATSRGAGMGETQYF
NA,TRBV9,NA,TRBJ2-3,TGTGCCAGCAGACAGGAGGGAACAGATACGCAGTATTTT,CASRQEGTDTQYF
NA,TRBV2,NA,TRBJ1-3,TGTGCCAGCAGGAGATCGACTGGAAACACCATATATTTT,CASRRSTGNTIYF
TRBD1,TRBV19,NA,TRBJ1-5,TGTGCCAGTAGTGCTACAGGGGGCAATCAGCCCCAGCATTTT,CASSATGGNQPQHF
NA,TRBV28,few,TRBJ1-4,TGTGCCAGCAGTTCACCCGGGGGGCGTATTGAAAAACTGTTTTTT,CASSSPGGRIEKLFF
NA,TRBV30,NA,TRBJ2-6,TGTGCCTGGGGATCGCTTCAGGGGCAGAGGTCTGGGGCCAACGGCCTGACTTTC,CAWGSLQGQRSGANGLTF
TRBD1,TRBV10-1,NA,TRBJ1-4,TGCGCCAGCAGTGAGCCCAACCGGGACAGGGCAACTAATGAAAAACTGTTTTTT,CASSEPNRDRATNEKLFF
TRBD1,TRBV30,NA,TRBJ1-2,TGTGCCTGGAGTGTACGGGGGTTGGGACAGGGCCTCTATGGCTACACCTTC,CAWSVRGLGQGLYGYTF
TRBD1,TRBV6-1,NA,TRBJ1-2,TGTGCCAGCAGTGAAGGGGACAGGGGTGGCTATGGCTACACCTTC,CASSEGDRGGYGYTF
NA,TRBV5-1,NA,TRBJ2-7,TGCGCCAGCACCTTTGATGGCGGGACGCTTTCCTACGAGCAGTACTTC,CASTFDGGTLSYEQYF
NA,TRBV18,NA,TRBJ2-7,TGTGCCAGCTCATCTGACTTATCCTACGAGCAGTACTTC,CASSSDLSYEQYF
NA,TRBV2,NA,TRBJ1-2,TGTGCCAGCTCCTCTACAGGGAACTATGGCTACACCTTC,CASSSTGNYGYTF
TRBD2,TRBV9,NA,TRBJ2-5,TGTGCCAGCAGCGTAGATTCGGGACTAGGCGGGGAGACCCAGTACTTC,CASSVDSGLGGETQYF
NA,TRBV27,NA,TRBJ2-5,TGTGCCAGCAGGGGCCAGATCCAAGAGACCCAGTACTTC,CASRGQIQETQYF
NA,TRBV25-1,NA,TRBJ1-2,TGTGCCAGCAGTGATGGAGGGCATGTGAACGGGTACTATGGCTACACCTTC,CASSDGGHVNGYYGYTF
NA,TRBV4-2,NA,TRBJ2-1,TGTGCCAGCAGCCAAGGGGGCCGGGAGCTCGGCAATGAGCAGTTCTTC,CASSQGGRELGNEQFF
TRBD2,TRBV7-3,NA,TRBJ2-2,TGTGCCAGCAGCTTACTGGTGACTAGCGGGAGAAAGGGCACCGGGGAGCTGTTTTTT,CASSLLVTSGRKGTGELFF
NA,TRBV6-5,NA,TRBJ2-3,TGTGCCAGCAGTCCGGGACTCGGCACAGATACGCAGTATTTT,CASSPGLGTDTQYF
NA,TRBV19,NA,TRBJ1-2,TGTGCCAGTAAGGAATCAGGGAGGACTAACTATGGCTACACCTTC,CASKESGRTNYGYTF
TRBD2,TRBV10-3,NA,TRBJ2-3,TGTGCCATCCGGGGGGACACAGATACGCAGTATTTT,CAIRGDTDTQYF
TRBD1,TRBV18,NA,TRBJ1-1,TGTGCCAGCTCACCTCCGGGACAGGGGGGGAACACTGAAGCTTTCTTT,CASSPPGQGGNTEAFF
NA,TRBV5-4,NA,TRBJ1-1,TGTGCCAGCAGCTTGTGGCACCGAAACACTGAAGCTTTCTTT,CASSLWHRNTEAFF
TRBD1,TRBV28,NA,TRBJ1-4,TGTGCCAGCAGGACAAAGACAGGGGTCTTTGAAAAACTGTTTTTT,CASRTKTGVFEKLFF
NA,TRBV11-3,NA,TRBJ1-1,TGTGCCAGCAGCTTAGGGACCCAGGGGAACACTGAAGCTTTCTTT,CASSLGTQGNTEAFF
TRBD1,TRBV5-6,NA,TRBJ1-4,TGTGCCAGCAGCTTGTCCGGGACAGCTAATGAAAAACTGTTTTTT,CASSLSGTANEKLFF
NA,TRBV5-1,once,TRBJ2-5,TGCGCCAGCAGCTTGGAGGCGTTGGGGCCGACTAGGGAGCAGTACTTC,CASSLEALGPTREQYF
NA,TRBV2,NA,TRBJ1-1,TGTGCCAGCAGTAGGAGGGAGGGGAACACTGAAGCTTTCTTT,CASSRREGNTEAFF
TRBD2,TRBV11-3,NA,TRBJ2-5,TGTGCCAGCAGCCCGGGCGGCGGGGGGCTCCAAGAGACCCAGTACTTC,CASSPGGGGLQETQYF
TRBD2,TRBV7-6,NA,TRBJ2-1,TGTGCCAGCAGCAGGAGCGGGAGGGGCTCCTACAATGAGCAGTTCTTC,CASSRSGRGSYNEQFF
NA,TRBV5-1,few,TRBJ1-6,TGCGCCAGCAGCCCGACCGCACAAGGAAAGGGAGCAAATAATTCACCCCTCCACTTT,CASSPTAQGKGANNSPLHF